This TCR beta chain was retrieved from a study of shared clonotypes between healthy human individuals. Study results and limitations: Shared clonotypes: approximately 5.3% naive CD4, 3.5% to 4% naive CD8, 2.3% memory CD4, approximately 0.4% memory CD8. Depth of sequencing was expected to influence donor clonotype sharing.

With regard to this clone: Its specificity is not known.

After removal of 5 bases from V and 3 bases from J, the junction contained 5 bases not matched to a gene. CDR1 is SNHLY, CDR2 FYNNEI, per germline. This CDR3 region has 15 residues. Several immunoSEQ plates held equal portions of the genomic DNA taken from each subset. Authors' processing steps: Filtering differed, since immunoSEQ gave only junction sequences and no quality scores. Measured with immunoSEQ multiplex PCR; TCRdb has only the in-frame clones, and not every one. V and J calls and clone size follow that table, whereas D and trimming were derived from the DNA. The sample has 190,000 or so clones; about 68% are singletons.

The sequencing input was memory CD4+ T cells sorted from blood. The subset here: CD45RA-negative fraction. The rearrangement joins TRBV2 to TRBJ2-1; TRBD2 agrees at 9 bases. This receptor was taken from a man aged 25-45 years in good health. CDR3 sequence: CASSREAGGYNEQFF. The CDR3 bases are TGTGCCAGCAGTCGTGAAGCGGGAGGCTACAATGAGCAGTTCTTC.